These 30 T cell receptor beta chains share one sample of origin, sequenced in a study of T cells in women clearing cervical HPV infection. Sequencing was performed with immunoSEQ multiplex PCR; in TCRdb, only in-frame clones are kept and a portion is missing. In all, the sample yields over 30,000 clones. The sequencing input was blood buffy coat. The receptors stem from a woman between 18 and 75 years old with a cervical HPV16 infection that either progressed to CIN3+ or cleared (not recorded which).

With respect to this clone: The sequenced fragment ends 3 residues before the CDR3 boundary, so the rest is inferred from the germline J gene. The chain joins TRBV20-1 to TRBJ2-5; no firm D call. Trimming shortened V by 4 bases and J by 5 bases, and 11 bases separated the two germline ends. The CDR3 consists of 12 residues. The germline V gene encodes CDR1 DFQATT and CDR2 SNEGSKA (reference sequence). CDR3 DNA, as far as it was read: TGCAGTGCTAAAAGTGGAGCGGAGACC. Translated: CSAKSGAET. The complete CDR3 sequence is CSAKSGAETQYF.

Remarks on this clone: The observed sequence ends 3 residues before the CDR3 terminus, with the missing tail filled in from the germline J gene. The chain is built from TRBV19 and TRBJ1-5; D is uncertain. The germline V gene has CDR1 LNHDA and CDR2 SQIVND (reference sequence). This CDR3 has 15 residues. V was cut by 6 bases and J by 8 bases, with 20 bases left in between. CDR3 sequence reads: CASSRSGERLEPQHF. The CDR3 DNA, read in part, is TGTGCCAGTAGCAGAAGCGGGGAACGGCTAGAGCCC.

Remarks on this clone: The sequence runs out 3 residues before the end of the CDR3; the remainder is reconstructed from the germline J gene. The rearrangement links TRBV18 to TRBJ2-7, with D possibly being TRBD1 or TRBD2 (5 bases each). Trimming pared 5 bases from V and 6 bases from J, leaving 14 bases between. The germline CDR1 and CDR2 sequences are KGHSH and LQKENI. The CDR3 contains 13 residues. The CDR3 region is CASSGQGEGEQYF. Partial CDR3 DNA: TGTGCCAGCTCAGGGCAGGGAGAGGGCGAG.

The CDR3 spells CAWTPRWDSSSTNEKLFF. CDR3 DNA, as far as it was read: TGTGCCTGGACTCCTCGGTGGGACTCCTCGTCCACTAATGAAAAA. The chain recombines TRBV30 with TRBJ1-4; D is perhaps TRBD1 (5 bases). The sequenced fragment ends 3 residues before the CDR3 boundary, so the rest is inferred from the germline J gene. V was cut by 4 bases and J by 2 bases, with 23 bases left in between. CDR3 length: 18 residues. The V gene's germline CDR1 is GTSNPN and CDR2 SVGIG (reference sequence).

Regarding this clone: The read gets to within 3 residues of the CDR3 end, and the germline J gene fills in the rest. V gene TRBV2 combines with J gene TRBJ2-1; 8 nucleotides line up with TRBD1. The CDR3 runs 14 residues. V trimming: 7 bases; J trimming: 4 bases; junction bases outside the gene matches: 6. The germline V gene encodes CDR1 SNHLY and CDR2 FYNNEI. CDR3 amino acids: CASITTGAYNEQFF. The CDR3 DNA, read in part, is TGTGCCAGCATCACGACAGGGGCTTACAATGAG.

Of note for this clone: The sequenced fragment ends 3 residues before the CDR3 boundary, so the rest is inferred from the germline J gene. V gene TRBV19 combines with J gene TRBJ1-2; TRBD1 agrees at 8 bases. V shed 6 bases, J shed 6 bases, and the junction held 9 bases outside the gene matches. The CDR3 runs 14 residues. CDR1 and CDR2 (germline): LNHDA, SQIVND (reference sequence). The sequenced CDR3 bases are TGTGCCAGTAGAGGGACAGGAGCAGAACATGGC. Amino acid sequence: CASRGTGAEHG. Given in full, the CDR3 is CASRGTGAEHGYTF.

Details on this clone: The read terminates 3 residues ahead of where the CDR3 ends, so the germline J gene completes it. This chain links TRBV20-1 with TRBJ2-5; tentative D call: TRBD1 (6 bases). Germline V gene lookup returns CDR1 DFQATT and CDR2 SNEGSKA (reference sequence). CDR3 size: 15 residues. The ends were cut back, 2 bases at V and 2 bases at J, with 15 bases in the middle. CDR3 DNA, as far as it was read: TGCAGTGCTAGATCGCCCTCGGACAGACAAGAGACC. It codes for CSARSPSDRQET. The full CDR3 is CSARSPSDRQETQYF.

Comment on this clone: The read falls 3 residues short of the CDR3 end, and the missing part is taken from the germline J gene. V is TRBV19 and J is TRBJ2-5; the match to TRBD2 covers 7 bases. Germline V gene data show CDR1 as LNHDA and CDR2 as SQIVND (reference sequence). The CDR3 contains 15 residues. V shed 7 bases, J shed 5 bases, and the junction held 13 bases outside the gene matches. CDR3 bases read: TGTGCCAGTACCACTCGGGGAGGGTTTTTCGAGACC. Amino acids: CASTTRGGFFET. The whole CDR3 sequence reads CASTTRGGFFETQYF.

On this clone: The sequenced fragment ends 3 residues before the CDR3 boundary, so the rest is inferred from the germline J gene. The chain combines TRBV5-1 with TRBJ2-1, with 7 nucleotides matching TRBD2. The V gene end was trimmed by 3 bases and the J gene end by 9 bases; junction bases not matched to a gene: 9. The CDR3 runs to 14 residues. Germline loops: CDR1 SGHRS, CDR2 YFSETQ. The sequenced part of the CDR3 DNA is TGCGCCAGCAGCTCGACTAGCACGCGGGCTGAG. Translated, it gives CASSSTSTRAE. The whole CDR3 region reads CASSSTSTRAEQFF.

As concerns this clone: From the germline J gene comes the end of the CDR3, since the read stops 3 residues before it. V and J are TRBV28 and TRBJ1-1, with 7 bases fitting TRBD1. CDR3 length: 12 residues. CDR1 and CDR2 (germline): MDHEN, SYDVKM. The CDR3 reads CASSQQGRQAFF. CDR3 DNA, as far as it was read: TGTGCCAGCAGTCAACAGGGGAGGCAA.

Incomplete CDR3 DNA: TGCGCCAGCAGCTTGGAAGGGACAGCCACTTCTTCACCC. This codes for CASSLEGTATSSP. The entire CDR3 protein is CASSLEGTATSSPLHF. V is TRBV5-1 and J is TRBJ1-6; 7 bases line up with TRBD1. The read gets to within 3 residues of the CDR3 end, and the germline J gene fills in the rest. The CDR3 extends over 16 amino acids. CDR1 and CDR2 (germline): SGHRS, YFSETQ. V lost 0 bases, J lost 9 bases, and 9 bases stayed unmatched.

Concerning this clone: The sequence runs out 3 residues before the end of the CDR3; the remainder is reconstructed from the germline J gene. The rearrangement uses TRBV5-1 and TRBJ2-5; 14 bases are shared with TRBD2. Per germline, CDR1 SGHRS and CDR2 YFSETQ. This CDR3 has 15 amino acids. V lost 3 bases to trimming and J lost 5 bases; unmatched junction nucleotides: 3. CDR3 sequence reads: CASSWGTSGGETQYF. The CDR3 DNA, read in part, is TGCGCCAGCAGCTGGGGGACTAGCGGGGGTGAGACC.

About this clone itself: The CDR3 extends 3 residues past the end of the read, so its final part is completed from the germline J gene. J is TRBJ2-6 and V is TRBV18; the match to TRBD1 covers 8 bases. This CDR3 spans 17 amino acids. The germline V gene has CDR1 KGHSH and CDR2 LQKENI. The J segment lost 0 bases and the V segment lost 3 bases, leaving 4 bases of the junction unmatched. CDR3 DNA (partial): TGTGCCAGCTCACCGGACAGGGCCTTCTCTGGGGCCAACGTC. Translated: CASSPDRAFSGANV. The whole CDR3 sequence reads CASSPDRAFSGANVLTF.

CDR3 DNA, as far as it was read: TGCAGTGCTAGTGATCCCTCGCGAGTCTACGAG. Translating it yields CSASDPSRVYE. The entire CDR3 sequence reads CSASDPSRVYEQYF. The V call is TRBV20-1, the J call TRBJ2-7; D is undetermined. From the germline J gene comes the end of the CDR3, since the read stops 3 residues before it. Germline CDR1 DFQATT, CDR2 SNEGSKA (reference sequence). V was clipped by 3 bases and J by 3 bases, with 15 bases between them. There are 14 residues in the CDR3.

A remark on this clone: Read coverage stops 3 residues before the CDR3 terminus; the germline J gene supplies the remainder. The chain uses TRBV11-2 and TRBJ2-7, with D perhaps matching TRBD2 (5 bases). The V gene lost 5 bases and the J gene lost 6 bases, with 11 bases spanning the gap. This CDR3 region has 12 residues. The germline V gene encodes CDR1 SGHAT and CDR2 FQNNGV. Partial CDR3 DNA: TGTGCCAGCAGCCGGACTTCGGGCGAG. Its protein is CASSRTSGE. The entire CDR3 protein is CASSRTSGEQYF.

As for this clone: The CDR3 end lies 3 residues beyond the end of the read and is filled in from the germline J gene. The chain recombines TRBV11-3 with TRBJ2-3; the D gene is possibly TRBD1 (5 bases). V was pared by 3 bases and J by 6 bases, with 13 bases between. Germline V gives CDR1 SGHNT, CDR2 YENEEA. The CDR3 runs to 14 residues. CDR3 sequence: CASSFSLTVDTQYF. CDR3 DNA, as far as it was read: TGTGCCAGCAGCTTCTCCCTGACAGTTGATACG.

A note on this clone: The read gets to within 3 residues of the CDR3 end, and the germline J gene fills in the rest. The V call is TRBV14, the J call TRBJ2-2; possible D gene TRBD1, 6 bases. The length of the CDR3 is 14 residues. Germline CDR1 is SGHDN and CDR2 is FVKESK. V was trimmed by 2 bases and J by 5 bases, leaving 9 bases between them. Here the CDR3 reads CASSQTRGTGELFF. CDR3 DNA, as far as it was read: TGTGCCAGCAGCCAAACAAGGGGGACCGGGGAG.

To note about this clone: Sequencing ends 3 residues short of the CDR3 end; the germline J gene provides the rest. V usage is TRBV14 and J usage is TRBJ2-2, with D perhaps matching TRBD2 (6 bases). The CDR3 length is 14 residues. Germline V gene lookup returns CDR1 SGHDN and CDR2 FVKESK. Trimming left V 0 bases short and J 7 bases short, with 9 bases between. CDR3: CASSQELAGGELFF. The sequenced CDR3 bases are TGTGCCAGCAGCCAAGAACTAGCCGGCGGGGAG. The whole variable domain, remainder taken from reference TRBV14 and TRBJ2-2, is EAGVTQFPSHSVIEKGQTVTLRCDPISGHDNLYWYRRVMGKEIKFLLHFVKESKQDESGMPNNRFLAERTGGTYSTLKVQPAELEDSGVYFCASSQELAGGELFFGEGSRLTVL.

Notes on this clone: The sequenced fragment ends 3 residues before the CDR3 boundary, so the rest is inferred from the germline J gene. This sequence joins TRBV2 and TRBJ1-2, with D possibly TRBD1 on 6 matching bases. V dropped 7 bases and J dropped 4 bases, with 16 bases sitting between them. CDR1 is SNHLY, CDR2 FYNNEI, per germline. The CDR3 runs to 14 residues. The sequenced CDR3 bases are TGTGCCAGCATGGGGGCCACCCTTAGCTATGGC. This translates into CASMGATLSYG. The CDR3 as a whole reads CASMGATLSYGYTF.

In the case of this clone: The read ends 3 residues early relative to the CDR3; the germline J gene fills the gap. This chain uses TRBV5-1 with TRBJ2-1; 8 bases agree with TRBD2. The J segment lost 0 bases and the V segment lost 4 bases, leaving 6 bases of the junction unmatched. Germline V gives CDR1 SGHRS, CDR2 YFSETQ. The CDR3 length is 16 residues. The CDR3 spells CASSILAASSYNEQFF. The part of the CDR3 DNA that was read is TGCGCCAGCAGCATACTAGCGGCGAGCTCCTACAATGAG. Variable domain in full (rest from reference TRBV5-1 and TRBJ2-1): KAGVTQTPRYLIKTRGQQVTLSCSPISGHRSVSWYQQTPGQGLQFLFEYFSETQRNKGNFPGRFSGRQFSNSRSEMNVSTLELGDSALYLCASSILAASSYNEQFFGPGTRLTVL.

Details on this clone: The read ends 3 residues before the CDR3 terminus; that terminus is restored from the germline J gene. The V gene is TRBV5-1, the J gene TRBJ1-5, with D possibly TRBD1 on 6 matching bases. The V end lost 4 bases, the J end lost 3 bases, and 14 bases lay between the germline ends. Germline V lookup: CDR1 SGHRS, CDR2 YFSETQ. The CDR3 sequence is 15 residues long. The covered CDR3 bases are TGCGCCAGCAGCCCCGGGACAAGAGACAATCAGCCC. Amino acids: CASSPGTRDNQP. The whole CDR3 sequence reads CASSPGTRDNQPQHF.

A word on this clone: Read data end 3 residues before the CDR3 end; the end is taken from the germline J gene. The rearrangement uses TRBV7-9 and TRBJ1-3; D might be TRBD1 (6 bases). Trimming removed 5 bases at V and 4 bases at J, with 12 bases between. The germline V gene has CDR1 SEHNR and CDR2 FQNEAQ (reference sequence). CDR3 length: 14 residues. This CDR3 is CASSNRVRGNTIYF. The covered CDR3 bases are TGTGCCAGCAGCAACAGGGTGCGAGGAAACACC.

The CDR3 sequence: CASSQDSGTGITEAFF. The covered CDR3 bases are TGTGCCAGCAGCCAAGATTCAGGGACAGGGATCACTGAA. V and J are TRBV14 and TRBJ1-1; 9 nucleotides line up with TRBD1. The missing CDR3 end, 3 residues past where the read stops, is filled in from the germline J gene. This CDR3 is 16 amino acids long. V dropped 0 bases and J dropped 4; count of bases not matched to a gene: 6. The germline V gene has CDR1 SGHDN and CDR2 FVKESK.

Regarding this clone: The CDR3 end falls 3 residues outside the read, so it is completed with the germline J gene. The V and J genes are TRBV29-1 and TRBJ1-1, with 7 positions matching TRBD1. Trimming cost V 4 bases and J 0 bases; bases outside gene matches: 11. This CDR3 is 16 amino acids long. Germline lookup yields CDR1 SQVTM and CDR2 ANQGSEA. The DNA read from the CDR3 is TGCAGCGTTGTCCCCGGGACAGCAATTCTGAACACTGAA. Its translation: CSVVPGTAILNTE. The full CDR3 protein reads CSVVPGTAILNTEAFF.

A note on this clone: With the read ending 3 residues before the CDR3 end, the germline J gene is used to fill in that end. Additional DNA sequences in this sample encode the identical CDR3. The chain is built from TRBV2 and TRBJ2-1, with TRBD2 matching 8 bases. Germline assignment: CDR1 SNHLY and CDR2 FYNNEI. J gave up 9 bases and V 3 bases, and 7 bases lay outside the gene matches. CDR3 size: 14 residues. The CDR3: CASSDRLAGGEQFF. The sequenced part of the CDR3 DNA is TGTGCCAGCAGTGATCGACTGGCGGGGGGTGAG.

Turning to this clone: Coverage ceases 3 residues before the CDR3 finishes, and the germline J gene fills in the end. This chain uses TRBV2 with TRBJ1-3; 7 positions match TRBD1. CDR1 is SNHLY and CDR2 is FYNNEI in the germline V gene. The CDR3 has 13 residues. V shed 5 bases, J shed 9 bases, and the junction held 7 bases outside the gene matches. The CDR3 DNA, read in part, is TGTGCCAGCAGTCTACAGGGGATGGGCACC. It codes for CASSLQGMGT. The entire CDR3 reads CASSLQGMGTIYF. Full variable domain (missing parts from reference TRBV2 and TRBJ1-3): EPEVTQTPSHQVTQMGQEVILRCVPISNHLYFYWYRQILGQKVEFLVSFYNNEISEKSEIFDDQFSVERPDGSNFTLKIRSTKLEDSAMYFCASSLQGMGTIYFGEGSWLTVV.

As to this clone: The read finishes 3 residues shy of the CDR3 end, and the germline J gene is used to complete it. The V call is TRBV27, the J call TRBJ1-5; D is ambiguous. The CDR3 spans 18 residues. Germline CDR1 reads MNHEY; CDR2 reads SMNVEV (reference sequence). V was pared by 6 bases and J by 2 bases, with 23 bases between. This CDR3 is CASRRASFMDSGNQPQHF. Incomplete CDR3 DNA: TGTGCCAGCAGGCGGGCCTCGTTCATGGATAGCGGCAATCAGCCC.

As to this clone: The read ends 3 residues before the CDR3 terminus; that terminus is restored from the germline J gene. This chain connects TRBV2 to TRBJ2-5; 7 bases line up with TRBD2. Looked up from germline, CDR1 is SNHLY and CDR2 is FYNNEI. The trim removed 3 bases at V and 5 bases at J, leaving 6 bases unmatched. The CDR3 loop spans 14 amino acids. The sequenced part of the CDR3 DNA is TGTGCCAGCAGTGATGGGAGGGGTTTGGAGACC. Amino acid sequence: CASSDGRGLET. From start to end, the CDR3 is CASSDGRGLETQYF.

Points on this clone: Sequencing ends 3 residues short of the CDR3 end; the germline J gene provides the rest. This chain joins TRBV19 and TRBJ2-3, with 12 bases identical to TRBD2. The V segment lost 7 bases and the J segment 4 bases; nucleotides outside the gene matches: 6. The length of the CDR3 is 15 residues. CDR1 LNHDA and CDR2 SQIVND come from the germline V gene (reference sequence). The sequenced part of the CDR3 DNA is TGTGCCAGTACTCCTAGCGGGGGGGCCTCAGATACG. It codes for CASTPSGGASDT. The entire CDR3 reads CASTPSGGASDTQYF.

Regarding this clone: Coverage ceases 3 residues before the CDR3 finishes, and the germline J gene fills in the end. The chain carries TRBV6-2 or TRBV6-3 and TRBJ2-1; possible D gene TRBD1, 5 bases. The germline CDR1 and CDR2 sequences are MNHEY and SVGEGT. V lost 0 bases and J lost 8, with 8 bases in between. This CDR3 contains 13 residues. Partial CDR3 DNA: TGTGCCAGCAGTTACTCGGGGCTCGATGAG. It yields the protein CASSYSGLDE. The entire CDR3 sequence reads CASSYSGLDEQFF.